This TCR beta chain was found in a study of cytomegalovirus exposure and HLA in healthy donors. CDR1 is MNHEY and CDR2 is SVGAGI in the germline V gene. The CDR3 is 15 residues long. V gave up 5 bases and J gave up 1 base, with 14 bases separating them. Primers for the PCR totalled 60 Vbeta and 13 Jbeta. Produced via immunoSEQ multiplex PCR; TCRdb's table is partial and in-frame only. The table includes 140,000 or so clones, 74% detected once. The sequence came from a young man in good health and CMV-seropositive. The sequenced sample consisted of PBMCs. The V call is TRBV6-5, the J call TRBJ1-1; no clear D. This chain's CDR3 is CASSLLGSGNTEAFF. The CDR3, as DNA: TGTGCCAGCAGTCTCCTCGGCAGCGGGAACACTGAAGCTTTCTTT.